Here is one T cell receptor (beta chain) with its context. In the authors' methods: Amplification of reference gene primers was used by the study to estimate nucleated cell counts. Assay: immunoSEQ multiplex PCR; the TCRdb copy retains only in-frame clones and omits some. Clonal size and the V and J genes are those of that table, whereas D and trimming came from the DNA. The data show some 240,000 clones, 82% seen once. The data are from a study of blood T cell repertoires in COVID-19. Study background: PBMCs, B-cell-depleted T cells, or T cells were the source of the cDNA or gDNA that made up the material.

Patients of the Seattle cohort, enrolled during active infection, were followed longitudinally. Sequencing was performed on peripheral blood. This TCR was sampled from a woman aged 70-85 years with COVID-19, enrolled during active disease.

In nucleotides, the CDR3 is TGTGCCAGCAGCATAAGAGGTCTCCCAACCAATGAGCAGTTCTTC. Translated: CASSIRGLPTNEQFF. The chain combines TRBV5-6 with TRBJ2-1; the D is unclear. The CDR3 runs 15 residues. The ends were cut back, 4 bases at V and 6 bases at J, with 17 bases in the middle. Germline V lookup: CDR1 SGHDT, CDR2 YYEEEE.